A selection of T cell receptor beta chains follows, all from one sample in a study of a mutant IDH1 vaccine in newly diagnosed glioma. No antigen is known for these receptors. Assay: immunoSEQ multiplex PCR; the TCRdb copy retains only in-frame clones and omits some. The table includes under 70,000 clones, 84% detected once. Material: PBMCs, obtained from a glioma patient whose treatment included an IDH1 peptide vaccine. The receptor source for this set is a woman aged 45-65 years with glioma. Each CDR3 is given with its conserved first and last residue. The D gene is left open where the match is weak. The size field is filled for only some rows; it gives once, few, many or a size class.

>TRBV15|few|TRBD2|TRBJ2-1|18
CATSRDWAAGGPYNEQFF
TGTGCCACCAGCAGAGATTGGGCAGCGGGGGGGCCTTACAATGAGCAGTTCTTC
>TRBV4-3|-|TRBD2|TRBJ2-4|17
CASSRDTSGATKNIQYF
TGCGCCAGCAGCCGAGATACTAGCGGGGCTACCAAAAACATTCAGTACTTC
>TRBV18|-|-|TRBJ1-1|16
CASSYMARGPFTEAFF
TGTGCCAGCTCATACATGGCCAGGGGCCCGTTCACTGAAGCTTTCTTT
>TRBV28|-|TRBD1|TRBJ2-7|14
CASSWDRGTSEQYF
TGTGCCAGCAGCTGGGACAGGGGGACGAGCGAGCAGTACTTC
>TRBV30|-|-|TRBJ1-2|13
CAWRVSKNYGYTF
TGTGCCTGGAGGGTCAGCAAAAACTATGGCTACACCTTC
>TRBV2|-|-|TRBJ2-1|12
CASSDRGNEQFF
TGTGCCAGCAGTGACCGCGGAAATGAGCAGTTCTTC
>TRBV7-9|-|-|TRBJ2-5|13
CASSVMWGETQYF
TGTGCCAGCAGTGTGATGTGGGGAGAGACCCAGTACTTC
>TRBV9|-|-|TRBJ1-1|14
CASSPFEGSTEAFF
TGTGCCAGCAGTCCTTTTGAAGGGAGCACTGAAGCTTTCTTT
>TRBV13|-|-|TRBJ2-3|14
CASSPLGPSDTQYF
TGTGCCAGCAGTCCGCTAGGCCCCTCAGATACGCAGTATTTT
>TRBV28|-|TRBD1|TRBJ2-7|16
CASSLLGTGGSYEQYF
TGTGCCAGCAGTTTATTAGGGACAGGGGGCTCCTACGAGCAGTACTTC
>TRBV11-3|-|-|TRBJ2-7|11
CASSFQYEQYF
TGTGCCAGCAGCTTCCAGTACGAGCAGTACTTC
>TRBV2|-|-|TRBJ1-2|11
CASEGGGGYTF
TGTGCCAGCGAGGGGGGGGGTGGCTACACCTTC
>TRBV4-1|-|TRBD2|TRBJ2-1|14
CASSQLAGGPEQFF
TGCGCCAGCAGCCAATTAGCGGGGGGGCCTGAGCAGTTCTTC
>TRBV4-2|-|-|TRBJ1-4|15
CASSQEGGGNEKLFF
TGTGCCAGCAGCCAAGAAGGGGGTGGTAATGAAAAACTGTTTTTT
>TRBV7-2|-|TRBD1|TRBJ1-1|14
CASSTRQGLDEAFF
TGTGCCAGCAGCACTCGACAGGGACTGGATGAAGCTTTCTTT
>TRBV18|-|-|TRBJ1-1|12
CASSATNTEAFF
TGTGCCAGCTCAGCCACGAACACTGAAGCTTTCTTT
>TRBV14|-|-|TRBJ2-5|15
CASSFRSSLGETQYF
TGTGCCAGCAGCTTTCGGTCCAGCCTCGGGGAGACCCAGTACTTC
>TRBV6-1|-|-|TRBJ2-7|16
CASSVFGGDSLYEQYF
TGTGCCAGCAGTGTCTTTGGGGGGGACAGTCTATACGAGCAGTACTTC